This T cell receptor (beta chain) was sequenced for a study of CD8 T cells in ankylosing spondylitis. Libraries of TCR beta came from quantitative 5'-RACE with molecular barcodes. TCRdb reprocessed the 5' RACE reads with MiXCR, giving one entry per CDR3 protein. The sample comprises roughly 370,000 distinct CDR3 sequences, under 25% of which are singletons, and about 16% rests with the top ten. With 0 bases clipped from V and 2 bases from J, the junction kept 11 bases outside the gene matches. The CDR3 length is 18 residues. Germline V gene lookup returns CDR1 LGHNA and CDR2 YNFKEQ. Study-wide results and limits: There were earlier reports of some motif variants in reactive arthritis synovial fluid and blood. Characteristic, it appeared, of ankylosing spondylitis blood was a TCR beta motif of 7 or 8 highly homologous variants.

This clonotype has more than one count but fewer than ten. Its cognate antigen is unknown. Material: blood, either unsorted or a sorted T cell fraction (not recorded which). This TCR was recovered from a male donor with ankylosing spondylitis. V gene TRBV4-2 combines with J gene TRBJ2-7; TRBD2 agrees at 9 bases. The CDR3: CASSQDPLAGILPYEQYF. The CDR3 bases are TGTGCCAGCAGCCAAGATCCCCTAGCGGGAATATTGCCCTACGAGCAGTACTTC.